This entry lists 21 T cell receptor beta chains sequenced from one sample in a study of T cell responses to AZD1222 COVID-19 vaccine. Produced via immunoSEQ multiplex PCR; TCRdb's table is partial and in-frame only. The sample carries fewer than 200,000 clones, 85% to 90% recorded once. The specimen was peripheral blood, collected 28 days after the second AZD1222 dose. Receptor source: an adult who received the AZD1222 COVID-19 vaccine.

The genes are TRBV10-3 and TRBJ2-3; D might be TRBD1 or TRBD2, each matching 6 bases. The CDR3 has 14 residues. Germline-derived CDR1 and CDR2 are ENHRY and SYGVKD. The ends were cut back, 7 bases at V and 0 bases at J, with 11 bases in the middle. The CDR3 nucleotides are TGTGCCATCACATCGGGGGCCAGCACAGATACGCAGTATTTT. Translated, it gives CAITSGASTDTQYF.

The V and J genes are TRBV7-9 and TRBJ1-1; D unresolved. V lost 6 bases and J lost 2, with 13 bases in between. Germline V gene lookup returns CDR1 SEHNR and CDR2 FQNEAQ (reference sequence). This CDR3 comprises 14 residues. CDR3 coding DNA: TGTGCCAGCAGTTCCTGGACGGATAACACTGAAGCTTTCTTT. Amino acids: CASSSWTDNTEAFF.

The CDR3 reads CASSPGTGLYEQYF. CDR3 DNA sequence: TGCGCCAGCAGCCCCGGGACAGGCCTTTACGAGCAGTACTTC. V gene TRBV5-1 combines with J gene TRBJ2-7, with 8 bases aligning to TRBD1. This CDR3 contains 14 residues. Trimming at V came to 4 bases and at J to 4 bases, leaving 7 bases not matched to a gene. Germline V CDR1 and CDR2: SGHRS, YFSETQ.

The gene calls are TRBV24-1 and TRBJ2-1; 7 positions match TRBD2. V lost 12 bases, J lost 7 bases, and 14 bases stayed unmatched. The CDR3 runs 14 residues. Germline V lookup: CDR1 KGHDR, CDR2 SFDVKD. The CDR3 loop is CADLGSGVYNEQFF. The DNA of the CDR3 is TGTGCCGATTTAGGAAGCGGGGTTTATAATGAGCAGTTCTTC.

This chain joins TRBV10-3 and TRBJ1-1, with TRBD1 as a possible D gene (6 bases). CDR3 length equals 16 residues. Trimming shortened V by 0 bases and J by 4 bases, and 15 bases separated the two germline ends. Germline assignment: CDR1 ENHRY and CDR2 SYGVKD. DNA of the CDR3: TGTGCCATCAGTGAGTCGACGGGGGCGACGGGCACTGAAGCTTTCTTT. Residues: CAISESTGATGTEAFF.

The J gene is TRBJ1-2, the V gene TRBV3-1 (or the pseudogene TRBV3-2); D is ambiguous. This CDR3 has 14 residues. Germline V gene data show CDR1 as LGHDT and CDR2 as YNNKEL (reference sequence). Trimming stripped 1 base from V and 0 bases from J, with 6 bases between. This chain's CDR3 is CASSQVGPNYGYTF. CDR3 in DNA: TGTGCCAGCAGCCAAGTGGGCCCTAACTATGGCTACACCTTC.

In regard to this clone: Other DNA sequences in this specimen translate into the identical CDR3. In nucleotides, the CDR3 is TGCGCCAGCAGCTTGGGTACAGCAAACACTGAAGCTTTCTTT. The encoded protein is CASSLGTANTEAFF. The chain uses TRBV5-1 and TRBJ1-1; no clear D gene. The CDR3 contains 14 residues. V was trimmed by 0 bases and J by 2 bases, leaving 8 bases between them. Germline assignment: CDR1 SGHRS and CDR2 YFSETQ.

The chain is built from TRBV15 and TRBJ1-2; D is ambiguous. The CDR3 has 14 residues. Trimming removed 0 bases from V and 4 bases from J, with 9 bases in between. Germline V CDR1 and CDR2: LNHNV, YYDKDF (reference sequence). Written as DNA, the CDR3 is TGTGCCACCAGCAGAGATCCCGGGGTCTATGGCTACACCTTC. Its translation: CATSRDPGVYGYTF.

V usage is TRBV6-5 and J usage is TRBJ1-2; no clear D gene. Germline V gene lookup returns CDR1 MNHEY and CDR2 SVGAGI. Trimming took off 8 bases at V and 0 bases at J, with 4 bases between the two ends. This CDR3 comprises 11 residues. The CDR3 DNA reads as TGTGCCAGCCAATCTAACTATGGCTACACCTTC. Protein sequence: CASQSNYGYTF.

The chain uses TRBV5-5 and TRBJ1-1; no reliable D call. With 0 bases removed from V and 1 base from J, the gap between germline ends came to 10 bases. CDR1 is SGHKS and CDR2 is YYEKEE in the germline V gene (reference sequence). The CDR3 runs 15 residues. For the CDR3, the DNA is TGTGCCAGCAGCTTGGAGTTGCGGCGGAACACTGAAGCTTTCTTT. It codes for CASSLELRRNTEAFF.

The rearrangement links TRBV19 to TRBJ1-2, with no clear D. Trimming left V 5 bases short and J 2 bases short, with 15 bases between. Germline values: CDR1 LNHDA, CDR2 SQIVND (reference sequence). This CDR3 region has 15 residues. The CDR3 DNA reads TGTGCCAGTAGTGTTCCAGGCTCCAAGAACTATGGCTACACCTTC. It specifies CASSVPGSKNYGYTF.

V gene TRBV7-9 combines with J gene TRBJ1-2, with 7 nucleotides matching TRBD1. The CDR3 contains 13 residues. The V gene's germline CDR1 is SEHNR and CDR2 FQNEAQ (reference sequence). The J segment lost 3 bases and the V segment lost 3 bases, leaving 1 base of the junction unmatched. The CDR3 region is CASSFTGDYGYTF. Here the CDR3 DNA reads TGTGCCAGCAGCTTTACAGGGGACTATGGCTACACCTTC.

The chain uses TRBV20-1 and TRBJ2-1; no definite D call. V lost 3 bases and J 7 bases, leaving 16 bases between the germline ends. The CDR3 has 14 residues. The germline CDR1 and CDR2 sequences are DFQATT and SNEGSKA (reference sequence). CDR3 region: CSASEDPGANEQFF. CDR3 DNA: TGCAGTGCTAGTGAAGACCCTGGAGCGAATGAGCAGTTCTTC.

CDR3 protein: CATRRIRGIHLNTEAFF. DNA for the CDR3: TGTGCCACCAGAAGAATAAGGGGCATACACTTGAACACTGAAGCTTTCTTT. This sequence joins TRBV15 and TRBJ1-1, with a tentative D call TRBD1 (5 bases). V shed 6 bases and J shed 0 bases, with 20 bases lying between them. The CDR3 covers 17 residues. From germline, CDR1 is LNHNV and CDR2 YYDKDF (reference sequence).

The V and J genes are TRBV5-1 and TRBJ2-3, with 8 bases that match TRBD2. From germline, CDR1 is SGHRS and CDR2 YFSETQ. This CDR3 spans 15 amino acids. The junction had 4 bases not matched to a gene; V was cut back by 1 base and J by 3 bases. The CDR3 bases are TGCGCCAGCAGCTTGATGACGGGGGGGACAGATACGCAGTATTTT. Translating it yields CASSLMTGGTDTQYF. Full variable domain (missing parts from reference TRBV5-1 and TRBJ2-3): KAGVTQTPRYLIKTRGQQVTLSCSPISGHRSVSWYQQTPGQGLQFLFEYFSETQRNKGNFPGRFSGRQFSNSRSEMNVSTLELGDSALYLCASSLMTGGTDTQYFGPGTRLTVL.

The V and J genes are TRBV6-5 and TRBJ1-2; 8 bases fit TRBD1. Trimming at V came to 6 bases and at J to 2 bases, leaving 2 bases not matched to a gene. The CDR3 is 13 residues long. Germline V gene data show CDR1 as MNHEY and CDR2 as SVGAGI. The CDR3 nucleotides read TGTGCCAGCAGCCGGACAGGGAACTATGGCTACACCTTC. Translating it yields CASSRTGNYGYTF.

The CDR3 reads CASSQARGGYNEQFF. DNA for the CDR3: TGTGCCAGCAGCCAAGCACGGGGGGGCTACAATGAGCAGTTCTTC. J is TRBJ2-1 and V is TRBV4-2; 8 nucleotides line up with TRBD2. The V gene's germline CDR1 is LGHNA and CDR2 YNFKEQ. V lost 1 base, J lost 3 bases, and 2 bases stayed unmatched. The CDR3 has 15 residues.

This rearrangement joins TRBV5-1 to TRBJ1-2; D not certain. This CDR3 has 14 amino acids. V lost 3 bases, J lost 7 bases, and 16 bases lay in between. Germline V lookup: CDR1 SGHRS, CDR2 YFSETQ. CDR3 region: CASSSDPSRGGYTF. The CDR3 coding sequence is TGCGCCAGCAGCTCGGACCCGAGTCGGGGTGGCTACACCTTC.

The DNA of the CDR3 is TGTGCCAGCAAGAAGGGTGAAAAACTGTTTTTT. This encodes CASKKGEKLFF. V usage is TRBV7-9 and J usage is TRBJ1-4; the D is unclear. V was clipped by 7 bases and J by 7 bases, with 7 bases between them. The V gene's germline CDR1 is SEHNR and CDR2 FQNEAQ (reference sequence). This CDR3 is 11 amino acids long.

CDR3 region: CASSPGTSVTGELFF. CDR3 DNA: TGTGCCAGCAGCCCCGGGACTAGTGTCACCGGGGAGCTGTTTTTT. The gene calls are TRBV11-3 and TRBJ2-2; 8 bases line up with TRBD2. The germline V gene encodes CDR1 SGHNT and CDR2 YENEEA. The CDR3 runs 15 residues. V dropped 5 bases and J dropped 4; count of bases not matched to a gene: 6.

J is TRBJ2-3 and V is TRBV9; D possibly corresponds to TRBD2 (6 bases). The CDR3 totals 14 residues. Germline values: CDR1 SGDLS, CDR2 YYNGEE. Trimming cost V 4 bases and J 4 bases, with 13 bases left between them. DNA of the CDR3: TGTGCCAGCAGCTTCGGGACTGCCCCAGATACGCAGTATTTT. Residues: CASSFGTAPDTQYF. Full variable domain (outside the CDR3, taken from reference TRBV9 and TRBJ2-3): DSGVTQTPKHLITATGQRVTLRCSPRSGDLSVYWYQQSLDQGLQFLIQYYNGEERAKGNILERFSAQQFPDLHSELNLSSLELGDSALYFCASSFGTAPDTQYFGPGTRLTVL.